The 9 T cell receptor beta chains reported below all come from one sample, sequenced in a study of shared clonotypes between healthy human individuals. Sequenced by immunoSEQ multiplex PCR; TCRdb stores in-frame clones only, minus some. The table records some 1 million clones, more than 65% of them present only once. Sample: memory CD4+ T cells sorted from blood. This sample's subset: CD45RA-negative fraction. These receptors were taken from a man younger than 35 in good health.

The rearrangement joins TRBV4-1 to TRBJ2-7, with 7 nucleotides matching TRBD1. This CDR3 has 15 amino acids. J lost 2 bases, V lost 0 bases, and 4 bases had no gene match. The germline V gene encodes CDR1 MGHRA and CDR2 YSYEKL. In DNA form, the CDR3 reads TGCGCCAGCAGCCAAGAACGGACAGGCCCCTACGAGCAGTACTTC. Protein: CASSQERTGPYEQYF.

This clone was detected once. This may be a read error: a much more frequent sequence differs by one nucleotide. The sample carries other DNA sequences with the same CDR3. The rearrangement uses TRBV7-9 and TRBJ1-1; 8 nucleotides align to TRBD1. Germline V gene lookup returns CDR1 SEHNR and CDR2 FQNEAQ (reference sequence). CDR3 size: 13 residues. CDR3 sequence: CASSGQGNTEAFF. CDR3 coding DNA: TGCGCCAGCAGCGGACAGGGGAACACTGAAGCTTTCTTT. Full variable domain (missing parts from reference TRBV7-9 and TRBJ1-1): DTGVSQNPRHKITKRGQNVTFRCDPISEHNRLYWYRQTLGQGPEFLTYFQNEAQLEKSRLLSDRFSAERPKGSFSTLEIQRTEQGDSAMYLCASSGQGNTEAFFGQGTRLTVV.

The rearrangement links TRBV7-9 to TRBJ2-3, with 9 bases fitting TRBD2. The germline V gene encodes CDR1 SEHNR and CDR2 FQNEAQ (reference sequence). The CDR3 is 16 residues long. Trimming cost V 3 bases and J 4 bases; bases outside gene matches: 8. The CDR3 DNA is TGTGCCAGCAGCTTGGGGACCGGGACTAGCTCAGATACGCAGTATTTT. This gives the protein CASSLGTGTSSDTQYF.

The chain combines TRBV7-8 with TRBJ2-5; 9 bases are shared with TRBD1. The CDR3 totals 14 residues. Germline CDR1 SGHVS, CDR2 FQNEAQ. V lost 1 base to trimming and J lost 5 bases; unmatched junction nucleotides: 2. The CDR3 protein is CASSLGDRGETQYF. As DNA, the CDR3 is TGTGCCAGCAGCTTAGGCGACAGGGGGGAGACCCAGTACTTC.

The chain is built from TRBV7-6 and TRBJ2-7; perhaps TRBD2 as D (6 bases). Germline CDR1 is SGHVS and CDR2 is FNYEAQ. Between the trimmed V and J ends, which lost 5 bases and 5 bases, there was a span of 16 bases. The CDR3 has 14 amino acids. DNA of the CDR3: TGTGCCAGCAGCCTCGTGGGGGGTAACAACGAGCAGTACTTC. Translated: CASSLVGGNNEQYF.

The genes are TRBV19 and TRBJ2-3; the D call may be TRBD1 or TRBD2 (5 bases each). Germline loops: CDR1 LNHDA, CDR2 SQIVND (reference sequence). The CDR3 is 14 amino acids. V was trimmed by 5 bases and J by 0 bases, leaving 9 bases between them. The CDR3 DNA reads TGTGCCAGTAGTCCGGGACGGAGCACAGATACGCAGTATTTT. Its translation: CASSPGRSTDTQYF.

In this sample, this clone turned up once. The chain joins TRBV5-6 to TRBJ2-2; 13 bases line up with TRBD2. The CDR3 covers 19 residues. V lost 1 base, J lost 7 bases, and 13 bases stayed unmatched. Looked up from germline, CDR1 is SGHDT and CDR2 is YYEEEE. CDR3 amino acids: CASSLFWPGTSGADGELFF. For the CDR3, the DNA is TGTGCCAGCAGCTTGTTTTGGCCCGGGACTAGCGGGGCCGACGGGGAGCTGTTTTTT.

V usage is TRBV28 and J usage is TRBJ2-7, with 10 nucleotides matching TRBD2. This CDR3 has 15 amino acids. Germline loops: CDR1 MDHEN, CDR2 SYDVKM. V was pared by 6 bases and J by 3 bases, with 8 bases of the junction left unmatched. The CDR3 DNA follows: TGTGCCAGCAGCCTATCGGCTAGCGGGGGCTACGAGCAGTACTTC. This encodes CASSLSASGGYEQYF.

The chain joins TRBV29-1 to TRBJ1-4, with D possibly TRBD1 on 6 matching bases. V lost 4 bases and J 0 bases, leaving 9 bases between the germline ends. Germline lookup yields CDR1 SQVTM and CDR2 ANQGSEA. The CDR3 is made up of 14 amino acids. The CDR3 here is CSVVGQSTNEKLFF. As DNA, the CDR3 is TGCAGCGTTGTTGGACAGTCAACTAATGAAAAACTGTTTTTT.